One and the same sample provided the 14 T cell receptor beta chains below, sequenced in a study of OX40 agonist ivuxolimab in advanced cancers. Only in-frame clones appear in the TCRdb table, and some are missing; sequencing was by immunoSEQ multiplex PCR. The sample shows about 53,000 clones, 88% of them seen only once. Sequenced here: CD4+ or CD8+ T cells sorted from blood, sampled in a trial of the OX40 agonist ivuxolimab. All receptors come from an adult with an advanced solid tumor such as melanoma, head and neck, liver or kidney cancer.

The gene calls are TRBV4-1 and TRBJ2-7, with 10 bases fitting TRBD2. The CDR3 contains 16 residues. The junction had 6 bases not matched to a gene; V was cut back by 4 bases and J by 0 bases. CDR1 and CDR2 from the germline V gene are MGHRA and YSYEKL. As DNA, the CDR3 is TGCGCCAGCAGCCTAGATCCTAGCGGGGGCTCCTACGAGCAGTACTTC. It codes for CASSLDPSGGSYEQYF.

CDR3 nucleotides: TGTGCCAGCACCACGGTACTCTACACCGGGGAGCTGTTTTTT. This gives the protein CASTTVLYTGELFF. The chain is built from TRBV6-5 and TRBJ2-2; D gene unclear. In germline, CDR1 is MNHEY, CDR2 SVGAGI. V lost 7 bases and J lost 3, with 12 bases in between. This CDR3 has 14 residues.

The chain joins TRBV18 to TRBJ2-7; TRBD2 might be the D (5 bases). Looked up from germline, CDR1 is KGHSH and CDR2 is LQKENI. The CDR3 length is 12 residues. V gave up 3 bases and J gave up 5 bases, with 8 bases separating them. This chain's CDR3 is CASSPPGDEQYF. The CDR3 DNA sequence: TGTGCCAGCTCACCCCCCGGGGACGAGCAGTACTTC.

With respect to this clone: The sample has other DNA sequences that encode this CDR3 too. This chain joins TRBV6-5 and TRBJ1-1; 7 positions match TRBD1. Germline CDR1 MNHEY, CDR2 SVGAGI. The CDR3 length is 13 residues. The ends lost 6 bases at V and 1 base at J; junction bases unmatched: 2. This CDR3 reads CASRRQGNTEAFF. For the CDR3, the DNA is TGTGCCAGCAGGCGACAGGGGAACACTGAAGCTTTCTTT.

The gene calls are TRBV7-9 and TRBJ1-3, with 11 positions matching TRBD1. CDR3 length equals 15 residues. Germline loops: CDR1 SEHNR, CDR2 FQNEAQ (reference sequence). J gave up 3 bases and V 6 bases, and 4 bases lay outside the gene matches. In nucleotides, the CDR3 is TGTGCCAGCAGGGGACAGGGGGTATTTGGAAACACCATATATTTT. Its protein is CASRGQGVFGNTIYF.

CDR3 bases: TGTGCCAGCAGCGCGCCGGGGGGGTATGGCTACACCTTC. It encodes CASSAPGGYGYTF. This sequence joins TRBV7-6 and TRBJ1-2, with D possibly matching TRBD1 (5 bases). The CDR3 has 13 amino acids. Trimming shortened V by 5 bases and J by 5 bases, and 12 bases separated the two germline ends. The V gene's germline CDR1 is SGHVS and CDR2 FNYEAQ.

The chain joins TRBV5-6 to TRBJ2-1; D unresolved. Germline V CDR1 and CDR2: SGHDT, YYEEEE. The CDR3 length is 15 residues. Trimming left V 5 bases short and J 6 bases short, with 18 bases between. The CDR3 nucleotides are TGTGCCAGCAGGCGAGGTGGAGCGTCTAGCAATGAGCAGTTCTTC. Translating it yields CASRRGGASSNEQFF.

The gene calls are TRBV2 and TRBJ1-3; 8 bases align to TRBD1. Germline trimming cut 6 bases from V and 4 bases from J; bases unmatched to any gene: 5. The CDR3 consists of 14 residues. Germline V gene lookup returns CDR1 SNHLY and CDR2 FYNNEI. As DNA, the CDR3 is TGTGCCAGCAGCGGACAGGGAACCGGAAACACCATATATTTT. Amino acids: CASSGQGTGNTIYF.

The chain recombines TRBV9 with TRBJ2-5; D is possibly TRBD1 or TRBD2 (5 bases each). The CDR3 length is 16 residues. The V gene lost 0 bases and the J gene lost 2 bases, with 14 bases spanning the gap. The V gene's germline CDR1 is SGDLS and CDR2 YYNGEE. The CDR3 sequence: CASSVGTRDGQETQYF. The CDR3 DNA is TGTGCCAGCAGCGTAGGAACCCGGGACGGACAAGAGACCCAGTACTTC.

The chain joins TRBV18 to TRBJ2-1; D possibly corresponds to TRBD2 (6 bases). Germline V gene data show CDR1 as KGHSH and CDR2 as LQKENI. V was pared by 3 bases and J by 4 bases, with 7 bases between. CDR3 length: 13 amino acids. CDR3 region: CASSPGLYNEQFF. The CDR3 region has the DNA TGTGCCAGCTCACCGGGACTTTACAATGAGCAGTTCTTC.

This sequence joins TRBV19 and TRBJ1-4, with D perhaps TRBD1 (5 bases). The CDR3 totals 15 residues. CDR1 is LNHDA and CDR2 is SQIVND in the germline V gene (reference sequence). V was pared by 5 bases and J by 0 bases, with 10 bases between. CDR3 DNA: TGTGCCAGTAGTGGCGACAGAACAACTAATGAAAAACTGTTTTTT. Its protein product is CASSGDRTTNEKLFF.

The chain has TRBV5-1 and TRBJ2-4, with a tentative D call TRBD2 (6 bases). Germline-derived CDR1 and CDR2 are SGHRS and YFSETQ. The germline V and J ends were trimmed by 0 bases and 9 bases, with 10 bases remaining between them. This CDR3 has 13 residues. The CDR3 bases are TGCGCCAGCAGCTTGGGGCAGGGAGGCATTCAGTACTTC. This sequence encodes CASSLGQGGIQYF.

The gene calls are TRBV5-1 and TRBJ2-2; 9 bases are a match to TRBD2. Germline-derived CDR1 and CDR2 are SGHRS and YFSETQ. CDR3 length equals 16 residues. The junction had 11 bases not matched to a gene; V was cut back by 4 bases and J by 7 bases. The CDR3 protein is CASSVRAGGGVGELFF. The CDR3 bases are TGCGCCAGCAGCGTACGAGCGGGAGGAGGTGTCGGGGAGCTGTTTTTT.

The chain has TRBV19 and TRBJ1-1; D gene ambiguous. V shed 1 base and J shed 1 base, with 7 bases lying between them. Germline assignment: CDR1 LNHDA and CDR2 SQIVND (reference sequence). CDR3 length: 14 residues. The CDR3 DNA reads as TGTGCCAGTAGTATAGGGAGGGAGAACACTGAAGCTTTCTTT. Protein: CASSIGRENTEAFF. Complete variable domain (other parts from reference TRBV19 and TRBJ1-1): DGGITQSPKYLFRKEGQNVTLSCEQNLNHDAMYWYRQDPGQGLRLIYYSQIVNDFQKGDIAEGYSVSREKKESFPLTVTSAQKNPTAFYLCASSIGRENTEAFFGQGTRLTVV.